This TCR beta chain was recorded in a study of radiotherapy plus CTLA-4 blockade in lung cancer. Study as a whole: Of all patients, about 17% responded objectively and roughly 31% showed disease control. Points from the study as a whole: It was early blood T cell clone dynamics, with interferon-beta, that reportedly best predicted response.

CDR3 length: 14 amino acids. Germline V gives CDR1 SEHNR, CDR2 FQNEAQ (reference sequence). After removal of 4 bases from V and 6 bases from J, the junction contained 7 bases not matched to a gene. A single count supports this clone. What it recognizes is unknown. Generated by immunoSEQ multiplex PCR, the TCRdb table keeps only in-frame clones and is missing some. The sample consists of 23,000 or so clones, around 72% of them appearing once. V gene TRBV7-9 combines with J gene TRBJ1-2; 8 bases match TRBD1. The receptor's source is a human donor with non-small cell lung cancer who had stable disease on radiotherapy plus ipilimumab. The sequencing here drew on peripheral blood, taken from a patient treated with radiotherapy plus ipilimumab. CDR3 sequence: CASSSAQGAHGYTF. The CDR3 DNA reads as TGTGCCAGCAGCTCAGCCCAGGGGGCGCATGGCTACACCTTC.